This T cell receptor beta chain was sequenced for a study of blood T cell repertoires in COVID-19. Overall study context: Donors in the United States, Italy and Spain gave samples during acute or convalescent COVID-19.

As handled by the study authors: Amplification with reference gene primers provided the estimates of nucleated cell counts. The data were produced by immunoSEQ multiplex PCR, yet TCRdb's version contains in-frame clones alone and is incomplete. For V, J and clone size, that table is used; D and trimming come from the DNA. This table has 90,000 or so clones, 87% appearing once. Enrolled during active infection, Seattle patients were then followed longitudinally. V was pared by 4 bases and J by 3 bases, with 7 bases between. Looked up from germline, CDR1 is SQVTM and CDR2 is ANQGSEA. This CDR3 comprises 11 residues.

The chain is built from TRBV29-1 and TRBJ2-7; the D is unclear. The receptor comes from a woman aged 60-75 years with COVID-19, enrolled during active disease. The sequencing input was peripheral blood. The CDR3 is CSVVVGYEQYF. The CDR3 DNA sequence: TGCAGCGTTGTGGTCGGCTACGAGCAGTACTTC.